The 3 T cell receptor beta chains below were found in one sample sequenced in a study of STAT5B mutations in CD4+ large granular lymphocyte leukemia. Sequenced by immunoSEQ multiplex PCR; TCRdb stores in-frame clones only, minus some. The data hold about 34,000 clones, with about 76% observed a single time. The sample comprised CD4+ T cells from blood buffy coats. The receptors originated from a human donor in good health.

The chain has TRBV9 and TRBJ1-4; D is possibly TRBD1 (6 bases). The CDR3 sequence is 13 residues long. The germline V and J ends were trimmed by 0 bases and 8 bases, with 8 bases remaining between them. CDR1 is SGDLS and CDR2 is YYNGEE in the germline V gene. In DNA form, the CDR3 reads TGTGCCAGCAGCGTAGAGGGGGACGAAAAACTGTTTTTT. Protein: CASSVEGDEKLFF.

The CDR3 DNA follows: TGCAGCTCGACTTTGGGGTACGAGCAGTACTTC. This sequence encodes CSSTLGYEQYF. V usage is TRBV20-1 and J usage is TRBJ2-5; D unclear. The closer fit of TRBJ2-7 to the DNA end suggests the J call may be wrong. This CDR3 spans 11 amino acids. The germline CDR1 and CDR2 sequences are DFQATT and SNEGSKA (reference sequence).

The V call is TRBV18, the J call TRBJ1-2; 10 positions match TRBD1. The CDR3 has 15 residues. Germline V gene sequence: CDR1 KGHSH, CDR2 LQKENI. J lost 7 bases, V lost 2 bases, and 7 bases had no gene match. The DNA for the CDR3 is TGTGCCAGCTCACCAGATCGACAGGGGGCAGGTGGCTACACCTTC. Translating gives CASSPDRQGAGGYTF.